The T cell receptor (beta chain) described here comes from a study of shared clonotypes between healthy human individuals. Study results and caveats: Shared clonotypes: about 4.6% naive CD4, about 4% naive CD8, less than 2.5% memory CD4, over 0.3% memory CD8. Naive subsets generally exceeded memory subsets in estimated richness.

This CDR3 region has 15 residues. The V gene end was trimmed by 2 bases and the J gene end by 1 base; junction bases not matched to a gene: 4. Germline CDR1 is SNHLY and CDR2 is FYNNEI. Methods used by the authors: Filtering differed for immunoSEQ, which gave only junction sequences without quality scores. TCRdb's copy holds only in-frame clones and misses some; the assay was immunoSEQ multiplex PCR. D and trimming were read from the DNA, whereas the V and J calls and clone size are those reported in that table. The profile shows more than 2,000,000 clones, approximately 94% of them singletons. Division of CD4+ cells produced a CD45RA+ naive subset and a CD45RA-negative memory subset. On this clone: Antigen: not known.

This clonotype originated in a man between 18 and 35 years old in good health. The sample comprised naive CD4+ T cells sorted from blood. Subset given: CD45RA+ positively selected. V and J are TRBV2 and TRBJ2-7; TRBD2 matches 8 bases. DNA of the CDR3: TGTGCCAGCAGTGAACTAGCGGGCCCTTCCTACGAGCAGTACTTC. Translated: CASSELAGPSYEQYF.